The rows below give T cell receptor beta chains drawn from one sample of a study of CD8 T cells in ankylosing spondylitis. TCRdb used MiXCR to reprocess the 5' RACE reads, holding one entry per CDR3 protein. The sample records about 500,000 distinct CDR3 sequences, 12% being singletons. The source material was blood, either unsorted or a sorted T cell fraction (not recorded which). These receptors were obtained from a male donor with ankylosing spondylitis. CDR3s include the opening cysteine and the closing phenylalanine or tryptophan. D genes are given only for firm matches. The size entry is marked missing in some rows and otherwise reads once, few, many or a size class.

V,D,length,J,size,CDR3,DNA
TRBV6-1,.,13,TRBJ2-1,many,CASSQEIVSEQFF,TGTGCCAGCAGTCAGGAGATCGTTAGTGAGCAGTTCTTC
TRBV11-2,.,16,TRBJ2-3,few,CASSLDRGQGGHTQYF,TGTGCCAGCAGCTTAGATCGAGGGCAAGGGGGACATACGCAGTATTTT
TRBV5-1,.,14,TRBJ2-3,.,CASSLAKQADTQYF,TGCGCCAGCAGCCTGGCCAAACAGGCAGATACGCAGTATTTT
TRBV7-6,TRBD2,16,TRBJ2-3,.,CASSLDPGGSTDTQYF,TGTGCCAGCAGCTTAGATCCGGGAGGCAGTACAGATACGCAGTATTTT
TRBV4-2,.,13,TRBJ1-5,few,CASSHPASQPQHF,TGTGCCAGCAGCCACCCCGCGAGCCAGCCCCAGCATTTT
TRBV7-2,TRBD1,13,TRBJ2-5,.,CASSEQGMVTQYF,TGTGCCAGCAGCGAACAGGGGATGGTGACCCAGTACTTC
TRBV20-1,.,15,TRBJ2-1,.,CSAFQVGRSYNEQFF,TGCAGTGCTTTTCAAGTTGGTCGATCCTACAATGAGCAGTTCTTC
TRBV30,.,13,TRBJ1-5,.,CAWSGGANQPQHF,TGTGCCTGGAGTGGAGGGGCGAATCAGCCCCAGCATTTT
TRBV29-1,TRBD1,14,TRBJ1-2,.,CSVVIGQVPYGYTF,TGCAGCGTTGTCATTGGACAGGTACCCTATGGCTACACCTTC
TRBV4-1,.,15,TRBJ2-3,.,CASSSREGNTDTQYF,TGCGCCAGCAGTTCCCGCGAGGGGAACACAGATACGCAGTATTTT
TRBV2,.,15,TRBJ2-7,few,CATQINRAAVGEQYF,TGTGCCACCCAAATCAACAGGGCCGCCGTCGGCGAGCAGTACTTC
TRBV6-5,.,16,TRBJ2-3,.,CASSSPGRGNTDTQYF,TGTGCCAGCAGTTCCCCGGGGCGAGGAAACACAGATACGCAGTATTTT
TRBV20-1,TRBD1,16,TRBJ2-2,.,CSARDSGTGGVGELFF,TGCAGTGCTAGAGATTCTGGGACAGGGGGTGTCGGGGAGCTGTTTTTT
TRBV11-3,.,14,TRBJ1-6,.,CASSYRQTNSPLHF,TGTGCCAGCAGCTACCGACAGACCAATTCACCCCTCCACTTT
TRBV20-1,.,18,TRBJ1-2,.,CSARDPIVGQTGWKGYTF,TGCAGTGCTAGAGATCCAATCGTGGGCCAAACAGGGTGGAAGGGCTACACCTTC
TRBV29-1,TRBD1,14,TRBJ2-2,.,CSVRQGGNTGELFF,TGCAGCGTCCGACAGGGGGGGAACACCGGGGAGCTGTTTTTT
TRBV20-1,.,12,TRBJ2-4,few,CSGRDAKNIQYF,TGCAGCGGTCGGGATGCCAAAAACATTCAGTACTTC
TRBV7-9,TRBD1,16,TRBJ2-3,few,CASSFWQGASTDTQYF,TGTGCCAGCAGCTTTTGGCAGGGGGCGAGCACAGATACGCAGTATTTT
TRBV20-1,TRBD2,15,TRBJ2-1,many,CSASLGLARYNEQFF,TGCAGTGCTAGTCTCGGACTAGCACGTTACAATGAGCAGTTCTTC
TRBV24-1,.,12,TRBJ2-1,many,CATKGSVDEQFF,TGTGCCACCAAAGGCTCCGTCGATGAGCAGTTCTTC
TRBV24-1,.,15,TRBJ1-2,few,CATSDPTGGRYGYTF,TGTGCCACCAGTGATCCGACAGGAGGCCGGTATGGCTACACCTTC
TRBV24-1,TRBD1,14,TRBJ1-1,few,CATTGTGHNTEAFF,TGTGCCACAACCGGGACAGGGCATAACACTGAAGCTTTCTTT
TRBV18,.,15,TRBJ2-1,.,CASSPQGPSYNEQFF,TGTGCCAGCTCACCACAGGGGCCCTCCTACAATGAGCAGTTCTTC
TRBV20-1,TRBD1,14,TRBJ1-4,many,CSASWTGVNEKLFF,TGCAGTGCTAGCTGGACAGGGGTGAATGAAAAACTGTTTTTT
TRBV4-1,TRBD2,15,TRBJ2-1,few,CASSQEGLASHEQFF,TGCGCCAGCAGCCAAGAGGGACTAGCGAGCCATGAGCAGTTCTTC
TRBV7-8,.,13,TRBJ1-5,many,CASSLQSDQPQHF,TGTGCCAGCAGCCTACAGTCGGATCAGCCCCAGCATTTT